These 7 T cell receptor beta chains originate from one sample sequenced in a study of blood T cell repertoires in COVID-19. TCRdb's copy holds only in-frame clones and misses some; the assay was immunoSEQ multiplex PCR. Among 100,000 to 150,000 clones listed, roughly 80% were seen once. The sample was peripheral blood. These receptor sequences come from a woman aged 50 to 60 with acute or convalescent COVID-19.

This clone was seen a few times. The chain recombines TRBV10-3 with TRBJ1-2; D gene ambiguous. In germline, CDR1 is ENHRY, CDR2 SYGVKD. The V and J ends lost 3 bases and 4 bases respectively, with 9 bases between them. The CDR3 contains 13 residues. The CDR3 region has the DNA TGTGCCATCAGTGAAGGTCGGGGCTATGGCTACACCTTC. Translated, it gives CAISEGRGYGYTF.

The chain has TRBV5-1 and TRBJ2-1, with TRBD1 as a possible D gene (5 bases). Trimming removed 2 bases at V and 8 bases at J, with 17 bases between. Germline CDR1 is SGHRS and CDR2 is YFSETQ. The CDR3 extends over 15 amino acids. The CDR3 reads CASSFGQGYGDEQFF. CDR3 coding DNA: TGCGCCAGCAGCTTTGGGCAGGGCTATGGCGATGAGCAGTTCTTC. Variable domain in full (rest from reference TRBV5-1 and TRBJ2-1): KAGVTQTPRYLIKTRGQQVTLSCSPISGHRSVSWYQQTPGQGLQFLFEYFSETQRNKGNFPGRFSGRQFSNSRSEMNVSTLELGDSALYLCASSFGQGYGDEQFFGPGTRLTVL.

This clone showed up just a few times. The chain uses TRBV25-1 and TRBJ2-3; 11 bases are shared with TRBD1. Trimming removed 5 bases from V and 4 bases from J; junction bases left unmatched: 2. The CDR3 loop spans 14 amino acids. CDR1 MGHDK and CDR2 SYGVNS come from the germline V gene. The CDR3 here is CASSRGQGADTQYF. The CDR3 DNA reads as TGTGCCAGCAGTCGGGGACAGGGGGCAGATACGCAGTATTTT.

This chain links TRBV18 with TRBJ1-1; D may be TRBD1 (5 bases). The CDR3 totals 14 residues. Deletions cut 3 bases from V and 1 base from J, with 9 bases between. Germline values: CDR1 KGHSH, CDR2 LQKENI. The CDR3: CASSPQGSNTEAFF. The CDR3 nucleotides read TGTGCCAGCTCACCCCAGGGATCGAACACTGAAGCTTTCTTT.

The J gene is TRBJ1-3, the V gene TRBV5-1; tentative D call: TRBD1 (6 bases). Per germline, CDR1 SGHRS and CDR2 YFSETQ. The CDR3 is 17 residues long. Between the trimmed V and J ends, which lost 6 bases and 0 bases, there was a span of 19 bases. In DNA, the CDR3 is TGCGCCAGCACCCTAGACGGGGGGCTCGACTCTGGAAACACCATATATTTT. Amino acid sequence: CASTLDGGLDSGNTIYF.

The table lists this clone with a count of one. V gene TRBV9 combines with J gene TRBJ2-1; 9 bases fit TRBD2. Losses at the gene ends were 0 bases for V and 12 bases for J; bases not matched to a gene: 7. The CDR3 spans 14 residues. Per the germline V gene, CDR1 is SGDLS and CDR2 is YYNGEE. CDR3 loop: CASSVEFAGGRQFF. As DNA, the CDR3 is TGTGCCAGCAGCGTAGAATTTGCGGGGGGGCGGCAGTTCTTC. Drawing the rest from reference TRBV9 and TRBJ2-1, the complete variable domain is DSGVTQTPKHLITATGQRVTLRCSPRSGDLSVYWYQQSLDQGLQFLIQYYNGEERAKGNILERFSAQQFPDLHSELNLSSLELGDSALYFCASSVEFAGGRQFFGPGTRLTVL.

J is TRBJ2-3 and V is TRBV4-2; 13 bases line up with TRBD2. The CDR3 is 21 amino acids. The V and J ends lost 3 bases and 1 base, in that order; junction bases with no gene match: 16. From germline, CDR1 is LGHNA and CDR2 YNFKEQ. The CDR3 here is CASSHIGPGLAGIGGTDTQYF. The CDR3 DNA reads TGTGCCAGCAGCCACATTGGACCGGGACTAGCGGGGATTGGTGGCACAGATACGCAGTATTTT.